Following are 21 T cell receptor beta chains from one sample sequenced in a study of T cell repertoires in ileal Crohn's disease. Assay: immunoSEQ multiplex PCR; the TCRdb copy retains only in-frame clones and omits some. The sample holds 30,000 to 35,000 clones, just under 80% seen once. Sequenced material: ileal tissue. Receptor source: an adult with Crohn's disease.

This chain uses TRBV25-1 with TRBJ2-5, with D perhaps matching TRBD1 (7 bases). Germline assignment: CDR1 MGHDK and CDR2 SYGVNS. Trimming shortened V by 5 bases and J by 7 bases, and 11 bases separated the two germline ends. The CDR3 extends over 12 amino acids. The CDR3 sequence: CASSSQGGTQYF. CDR3 in DNA: TGTGCCAGCAGTTCCCAGGGGGGGACCCAGTACTTC.

The V and J genes are TRBV6-5 and TRBJ2-5, with 12 bases that match TRBD2. The length of the CDR3 is 15 residues. V trimming: 5 bases; J trimming: 0 bases; junction bases outside the gene matches: 1. Per the germline V gene, CDR1 is MNHEY and CDR2 is SVGAGI. CDR3 sequence: CASSRLAGDQETQYF. CDR3 DNA sequence: TGTGCCAGCAGTCGACTAGCGGGGGACCAAGAGACCCAGTACTTC.

This chain joins TRBV4-1 and TRBJ1-2; maybe TRBD1 (5 bases). Germline V gene sequence: CDR1 MGHRA, CDR2 YSYEKL. This CDR3 has 13 residues. Trimming removed 0 bases from V and 4 bases from J, with 6 bases in between. The CDR3 DNA follows: TGCGCCAGCAGCCAAGAAGGGGCCTATGGCTACACCTTC. Protein product: CASSQEGAYGYTF.

The gene calls are TRBV5-6 and TRBJ2-5, with TRBD2 matching 15 bases. V lost 1 base to trimming and J lost 7 bases; unmatched junction nucleotides: 8. The germline V gene encodes CDR1 SGHDT and CDR2 YYEEEE. The CDR3 is 17 amino acids. CDR3 in DNA: TGTGCCAGCAGCTTGAAGGCGGGACTAGCGGGGGGTCTGACCCAGTACTTC. This translates into CASSLKAGLAGGLTQYF.

This clone was observed a few times. The chain employs TRBV30 and TRBJ2-7, with 11 bases fitting TRBD2. Germline V gene sequence: CDR1 GTSNPN, CDR2 SVGIG (reference sequence). Trimming cost V 1 base and J 6 bases; bases outside gene matches: 8. This CDR3 region has 15 residues. The CDR3 sequence: CAWSAISGRAAEQYF. The DNA of the CDR3 is TGTGCCTGGAGTGCGATTAGCGGGAGGGCCGCCGAGCAGTACTTC.

The CDR3 nucleotides read TGTGCCAGCAGCTTAACCCGGGATACGCAGTATTTT. Translation gives CASSLTRDTQYF. The chain uses TRBV7-9 and TRBJ2-3, with D uncertain. The germline CDR1 and CDR2 sequences are SEHNR and FQNEAQ (reference sequence). The length of the CDR3 is 12 residues. The ends were cut back, 2 bases at V and 6 bases at J, with 6 bases in the middle. The full variable domain, in which reference TRBV7-9 and TRBJ2-3 provide the parts outside the CDR3, is DTGVSQNPRHKITKRGQNVTFRCDPISEHNRLYWYRQTLGQGPEFLTYFQNEAQLEKSRLLSDRFSAERPKGSFSTLEIQRTEQGDSAMYLCASSLTRDTQYFGPGTRLTVL.

This chain joins TRBV10-3 and TRBJ2-7, with a weak D call TRBD1 (6 bases). CDR1 ENHRY and CDR2 SYGVKD come from the germline V gene. Trimming pared 2 bases from V and 0 bases from J, leaving 11 bases between. This CDR3 is built from 15 residues. The CDR3 sequence: CAISERQGRSYEQYF. Written as DNA, the CDR3 is TGTGCCATCAGTGAGCGCCAGGGGCGCTCCTACGAGCAGTACTTC.

The chain is built from TRBV7-2 and TRBJ2-1; D remains unclear. The V end was cut by 3 bases, the J end by 5 bases, with 5 bases between. CDR3 length equals 12 residues. Per the germline V gene, CDR1 is SGHTA and CDR2 is FQGNSA. As DNA, the CDR3 is TGTGCCAGCAGCTTGAGAGACAATGAGCAGTTCTTC. Translated: CASSLRDNEQFF.

The genes are TRBV7-9 and TRBJ2-5, with D perhaps TRBD1 (6 bases). V gave up 8 bases and J gave up 3 bases, with 10 bases separating them. Germline CDR1 reads SEHNR; CDR2 reads FQNEAQ (reference sequence). The CDR3 is 12 residues long. The CDR3 DNA follows: TGTGCCAGCGTTGACAGGAAAGAGACCCAGTACTTC. Translating it yields CASVDRKETQYF.

Concerning this clone itself: Other DNA sequences in the same sample also yield this CDR3. CDR3: CASSQDLLAGRYEQYF. The CDR3 nucleotides read TGCGCCAGCAGCCAAGATCTACTAGCGGGACGCTACGAGCAGTACTTC. The V and J genes are TRBV4-1 and TRBJ2-7; 10 nucleotides agree with TRBD2. The CDR3 is 16 amino acids. V trimming: 0 bases; J trimming: 3 bases; junction bases outside the gene matches: 5. Germline loops: CDR1 MGHRA, CDR2 YSYEKL.

The CDR3 here is CASSGNRGGGNTIYF. For the CDR3, the DNA is TGTGCCAGCAGTGGAAACAGGGGCGGTGGAAACACCATATATTTT. The chain couples TRBV6-1 to TRBJ1-3; 7 nucleotides agree with TRBD1. This CDR3 has 15 residues. With V trimmed by 4 bases and J by 3 bases, 6 bases remained unmatched. Germline loops: CDR1 MNHNS, CDR2 SASEGT.

This clone is a singleton in its sample. The V call is TRBV5-1, the J call TRBJ2-1; D is perhaps TRBD2 (5 bases). Between the trimmed V and J ends, which lost 1 base and 5 bases, there was a span of 13 bases. This CDR3 has 15 amino acids. Germline V gene lookup returns CDR1 SGHRS and CDR2 YFSETQ. The CDR3 region has the DNA TGCGCCAGCAGCTTGACCGGACTGGAAAACAATGAGCAGTTCTTC. Protein product: CASSLTGLENNEQFF.

This clone was counted between two and nine times. The rearrangement joins TRBV7-3 to TRBJ2-7; a weak D match, TRBD2 (5 bases). The CDR3 has 15 amino acids. Germline V gene lookup returns CDR1 SGHTA and CDR2 FQGTGA. The V end was cut by 0 bases, the J end by 3 bases, with 12 bases between. The CDR3 spells CASSLTSVGVYEQYF. The CDR3 DNA sequence: TGTGCCAGCAGCTTAACTAGCGTAGGAGTCTACGAGCAGTACTTC.

This chain connects TRBV6-5 to TRBJ2-5; 9 bases fit TRBD1. Germline assignment: CDR1 MNHEY and CDR2 SVGAGI. The junction had 11 bases not matched to a gene; V was cut back by 7 bases and J by 8 bases. The CDR3 is 14 amino acids. This CDR3 reads CASKDRGGSGTQYF. CDR3 DNA: TGTGCCAGCAAAGACAGGGGGGGTAGTGGAACCCAGTACTTC.

This clone was counted only a few times. The V gene is TRBV5-4, the J gene TRBJ1-1; tentative D call: TRBD1 (5 bases). CDR1 and CDR2 from the germline V gene are SGHNT and YYREEE (reference sequence). This CDR3 spans 14 amino acids. The ends were cut back, 1 base at V and 2 bases at J, with 9 bases in the middle. CDR3 protein: CASSLQGGNTEAFF. DNA of the CDR3: TGTGCCAGCAGCTTGCAGGGTGGCAACACTGAAGCTTTCTTT.

The chain uses TRBV7-2 and TRBJ2-1; 10 bases agree with TRBD2. The V gene's germline CDR1 is SGHTA and CDR2 FQGNSA. The CDR3 runs 15 residues. The junction had 4 bases not matched to a gene; V was cut back by 5 bases and J by 3 bases. The CDR3 loop reads CASSSGRALYNEQFF. In DNA form, the CDR3 reads TGTGCCAGCAGCAGCGGGAGGGCCCTCTACAATGAGCAGTTCTTC.

In this sample, this clone turned up once. The chain joins TRBV14 to TRBJ2-7; weak D call: TRBD2 (5 bases). V dropped 0 bases and J dropped 13 bases, with 16 bases sitting between them. Per the germline V gene, CDR1 is SGHDN and CDR2 is FVKESK. The CDR3 is 13 residues long. DNA for the CDR3: TGTGCCAGCAGCCAAGATCAGCGAGCTAGCCGATACTTC. Residues: CASSQDQRASRYF.

In regard to this clone: A read error may produce the germline difference seen at one junction end. Other DNA sequences in the same sample also yield this CDR3. V gene TRBV27 combines with J gene TRBJ2-4; 11 bases are shared with TRBD1. This CDR3 spans 14 amino acids. CDR1 and CDR2 from the germline V gene are MNHEY and SMNVEV (reference sequence). The CDR3 DNA reads as TGTGCCAGCAGCCGGACAGGGGGCCAGAACATTCAGTATTTC. Translation gives CASSRTGGQNIQYF.

The chain joins TRBV18 to TRBJ2-7; D is uncertain. The germline V gene has CDR1 KGHSH and CDR2 LQKENI. The CDR3 is made up of 13 amino acids. The germline V and J ends were trimmed by 5 bases and 0 bases, with 8 bases remaining between them. The CDR3 spells CASSAESSYEQYF. The CDR3, as DNA: TGTGCCAGCTCAGCGGAATCCTCCTACGAGCAGTACTTC. Supplemented by reference TRBV18 and TRBJ2-7, the full variable domain reads NAGVMQNPRHLVRRRGQEARLRCSPMKGHSHVYWYRQLPEEGLKFMVYLQKENIIDESGMPKERFSAEFPKEGPSILRIQQVVRGDSAAYFCASSAESSYEQYFGPGTRLTVT.

The gene calls are TRBV10-2 and TRBJ1-4; D might be TRBD1 (6 bases). V dropped 11 bases and J dropped 3 bases, with 13 bases sitting between them. Germline lookup yields CDR1 WSHSY and CDR2 SAAADI. CDR3 size: 13 residues. CDR3 sequence reads: CAAGGPANEKLFF. The CDR3 bases are TGCGCCGCGGGGGGGCCGGCTAATGAAAAACTGTTTTTT.

The chain has TRBV6-5 and TRBJ1-6; TRBD1 is a possible D gene (6 bases). Germline lookup yields CDR1 MNHEY and CDR2 SVGAGI. This CDR3 has 16 residues. Trimming pared 4 bases from V and 6 bases from J, leaving 16 bases between. Here the CDR3 DNA reads TGTGCCAGCAGTTCCGAGGGAGGGGGACTTAATTCACCCCTCCACTTT. Amino acid sequence: CASSSEGGGLNSPLHF.